Below are 29 T cell receptor beta chains sequenced from a single sample in a study. Via MiXCR, TCRdb re-called the RT-PCR reads, giving one row per CDR3 protein. The table has about 700,000 distinct CDR3 sequences, over 12% seen once; the top ten hold about 3.9%. The sample consisted of memory CD4+ T cells from blood. These TCRs come from a female donor in good health, serving as a healthy control.

This clonotype has ten or more counts. The chain recombines TRBV27 with TRBJ1-4; possible D gene TRBD1, 5 bases. The CDR3 contains 14 residues. Germline lookup yields CDR1 MNHEY and CDR2 SMNVEV (reference sequence). With 3 bases removed from V and 6 bases from J, the gap between germline ends came to 11 bases. The CDR3 DNA follows: TGTGCCAGCAGTTTGAGGGGCGAAGATGAAAAACTGTTTTTT. Amino acids: CASSLRGEDEKLFF. The full variable domain, in which reference TRBV27 and TRBJ1-4 provide the parts outside the CDR3, is EAQVTQNPRYLITVTGKKLTVTCSQNMNHEYMSWYRQDPGLGLRQIYYSMNVEVTDKGDVPEGYKVSRKEKRNFPLILESPSPNQTSLYFCASSLRGEDEKLFFGSGTQLSVL.

This clonotype was detected many times. The rearrangement links TRBV20-1 to TRBJ2-1; D is unclear. The CDR3 has 10 amino acids. Trimming left V 5 bases short and J 3 bases short, with 2 bases between. Looked up from germline, CDR1 is DFQATT and CDR2 is SNEGSKA (reference sequence). CDR3: CSAYYNEQFF. CDR3 DNA: TGCAGTGCTTACTACAATGAGCAGTTCTTC.

Only a few counts were recorded for this clonotype. The V call is TRBV7-3, the J call TRBJ2-3; 7 bases match TRBD1. Trimming at V came to 5 bases and at J to 2 bases, leaving 4 bases not matched to a gene. The length of the CDR3 is 14 residues. CDR1 is SGHTA and CDR2 is FQGTGA in the germline V gene. The CDR3 nucleotides are TGTGCCAGCAGCCGGGACAGATACACAGATACGCAGTATTTT. Translating it yields CASSRDRYTDTQYF.

This clonotype occurred a few times. The chain recombines TRBV6-6 with TRBJ1-1, with D possibly matching TRBD1 (5 bases). V was shortened by 6 bases and J by 11 bases, with 16 bases between the two germline ends. This CDR3 region has 12 residues. The germline gives CDR1 MNHNY, CDR2 SVGAGI (reference sequence). The CDR3 DNA reads TGTGCCAGCAGGCTTTTCGGTCAGGGTGCTTTCTTT. Amino acid sequence: CASRLFGQGAFF.

There are a few counts of this clonotype. The chain uses TRBV7-9 and TRBJ2-6, with 8 bases aligning to TRBD1. Germline V CDR1 and CDR2: SEHNR, FQNEAQ (reference sequence). The trim removed 6 bases at V and 0 bases at J, leaving 16 bases unmatched. The CDR3 spans 20 residues. CDR3 protein: CASSSMTGQGPNSGANVLTF. As DNA, the CDR3 is TGTGCCAGCAGTTCTATGACCGGACAGGGACCGAACTCTGGGGCCAACGTCCTGACTTTC.

The chain employs TRBV7-9 and TRBJ1-1; TRBD1 is a possible D gene (5 bases). Germline V gives CDR1 SEHNR, CDR2 FQNEAQ (reference sequence). This CDR3 is 15 amino acids long. The V end was cut by 5 bases, the J end by 4 bases, with 17 bases between. The CDR3 region is CASSVWTSRVTEAFF. CDR3 DNA: TGTGCCAGCAGCGTCTGGACAAGCCGAGTCACTGAAGCTTTCTTT.

The chain joins TRBV20-1 to TRBJ2-5; 8 nucleotides match TRBD2. The germline V gene encodes CDR1 DFQATT and CDR2 SNEGSKA (reference sequence). V lost 3 bases and J lost 5; bases outside the gene matches: 17. There are 17 residues in the CDR3. CDR3 nucleotide sequence: TGCAGTGCTAGGGGCGTGACGGGAGGGCATCAGACGGAGACCCAGTACTTC. Protein product: CSARGVTGGHQTETQYF.

This clonotype occurred many times. This chain links TRBV5-1 with TRBJ1-1, with D maybe TRBD1 (5 bases). V was cut by 0 bases and J by 4 bases, with 13 bases left in between. Germline V CDR1 and CDR2: SGHRS, YFSETQ. The CDR3 consists of 15 residues. The DNA for the CDR3 is TGCGCCAGCAGCTTGGACGCAGGGTCTGCCACTGAAGCTTTCTTT. Its protein is CASSLDAGSATEAFF. The entire variable domain, with the rest obtained from reference TRBV5-1 and TRBJ1-1, is as follows: KAGVTQTPRYLIKTRGQQVTLSCSPISGHRSVSWYQQTPGQGLQFLFEYFSETQRNKGNFPGRFSGRQFSNSRSEMNVSTLELGDSALYLCASSLDAGSATEAFFGQGTRLTVV.

V is TRBV7-2 and J is TRBJ2-7, with TRBD1 matching over 9 bases. CDR3 length: 15 amino acids. Looked up from germline, CDR1 is SGHTA and CDR2 is FQGNSA. V lost 4 bases to trimming and J lost 4 bases; unmatched junction nucleotides: 8. The CDR3 nucleotides read TGTGCCAGCAGCTCCACAGGGGGCGACCAATACGAGCAGTACTTC. This sequence encodes CASSSTGGDQYEQYF.

The V call is TRBV12-3 or TRBV12-4, the J call TRBJ2-5; 7 bases match TRBD2. After removal of 0 bases from V and 7 bases from J, the junction contained 8 bases not matched to a gene. The CDR3 has 15 residues. Here the CDR3 DNA reads TGTGCCAGCAGTTTAGCCGGGACTACGTCAACGACCCAGTACTTC. It codes for CASSLAGTTSTTQYF.

This chain links TRBV3-1 with TRBJ2-1; D is possibly TRBD2 (5 bases). Trimming shortened V by 4 bases and J by 8 bases, and 15 bases separated the two germline ends. CDR3 length equals 14 residues. CDR1 is LGHDT, CDR2 YNNKEL, per germline (reference sequence). The CDR3 nucleotides read TGTGCCAGCAGCCGGAACCTGGTGGACTATGAGCAGTTCTTC. Protein: CASSRNLVDYEQFF.

The chain joins TRBV6-1 to TRBJ2-3, with D perhaps assigned TRBD1 or TRBD2 (5 bases each). The CDR3 has 19 residues. V was trimmed by 0 bases and J by 0 bases, leaving 19 bases between them. Germline loops: CDR1 MNHNS, CDR2 SASEGT. This CDR3 reads CASSEARAVWDPSTDTQYF. The CDR3 DNA reads TGTGCCAGCAGTGAAGCTCGGGCGGTATGGGACCCAAGCACAGATACGCAGTATTTT.

The V and J genes are TRBV2 and TRBJ2-1, with 7 bases that match TRBD1. Trimming at V came to 7 bases and at J to 2 bases, leaving 5 bases not matched to a gene. Germline-derived CDR1 and CDR2 are SNHLY and FYNNEI. This CDR3 spans 14 amino acids. CDR3 protein: CASKPGQTYNEQFF. The DNA for the CDR3 is TGTGCCAGCAAACCGGGACAGACCTACAATGAGCAGTTCTTC.

This clonotype was counted at least ten times. The chain couples TRBV20-1 to TRBJ2-5; D possibly corresponds to TRBD2 (6 bases). Looked up from germline, CDR1 is DFQATT and CDR2 is SNEGSKA (reference sequence). CDR3 length equals 13 residues. Trimming stripped 6 bases from V and 5 bases from J, with 16 bases between. The CDR3 DNA reads as TGCAGTGCCCCTAGCGCCGGCGGGGAGACCCAGTACTTC. Amino acids: CSAPSAGGETQYF.

This clonotype occurred a few times. This chain uses TRBV15 with TRBJ2-3, with 12 bases that match TRBD2. Trimming removed 4 bases from V and 6 bases from J; junction bases left unmatched: 8. The CDR3 is made up of 16 amino acids. CDR1 and CDR2 from the germline V gene are LNHNV and YYDKDF (reference sequence). The CDR3 loop reads CATSTRTSGALDTQYF. CDR3 bases: TGTGCCACCAGCACAAGGACTAGCGGGGCCTTGGATACGCAGTATTTT.

This clonotype was seen a few times. The CDR3 here is CATSRDLGLVAFF. In DNA, the CDR3 is TGTGCCACCAGCAGAGATCTCGGATTAGTGGCTTTCTTT. The rearrangement links TRBV15 to TRBJ1-1; no clear D. This CDR3 contains 13 residues. Trimming cost V 0 bases and J 11 bases, with 13 bases left between them. Germline V lookup: CDR1 LNHNV, CDR2 YYDKDF (reference sequence).

The CDR3 bases are TGTGCCAGCAGTTTAGATTTGCGGGGGGCTCAAGGTGATGCCAAAAACATTCAGTACTTC. Translated, it gives CASSLDLRGAQGDAKNIQYF. J is TRBJ2-4 and V is TRBV12-3 or TRBV12-4; 8 nucleotides agree with TRBD2. The CDR3 is made up of 20 amino acids. The trim removed 1 base at V and 1 base at J, leaving 15 bases unmatched.

This clonotype has a handful of counts. The CDR3 region is CASSLESGGNQPQHF. DNA for the CDR3: TGTGCCAGCAGTTTAGAATCAGGGGGAAATCAGCCCCAGCATTTT. V usage is TRBV12-3 or TRBV12-4 and J usage is TRBJ1-5; 7 bases agree with TRBD1. There are 15 residues in the CDR3. The trim removed 1 base at V and 4 bases at J, leaving 4 bases unmatched.

This clonotype was recorded many times. The chain is built from TRBV15 and TRBJ2-1; D ambiguous. Germline CDR1 reads LNHNV; CDR2 reads YYDKDF (reference sequence). The CDR3 totals 14 residues. V gave up 1 base and J gave up 7 bases, with 11 bases separating them. CDR3 DNA: TGTGCCACCAGCAGAGTAGACTTGGTAAATGAGCAGTTCTTC. Translating gives CATSRVDLVNEQFF.

V and J are TRBV7-2 and TRBJ2-1; maybe TRBD2 (6 bases). The CDR3 runs to 15 residues. The germline V gene has CDR1 SGHTA and CDR2 FQGNSA. Trimming pared 1 base from V and 6 bases from J, leaving 13 bases between. The CDR3 region has the DNA TGTGCCAGCAGCTTAGATTGGACTACCTCCAATGAGCAGTTCTTC. This translates into CASSLDWTTSNEQFF.

V is TRBV7-7 and J is TRBJ2-7, with 8 bases identical to TRBD2. Trimming took 4 bases from V and 6 from J; bases not matched to a gene: 5. CDR1 and CDR2 from the germline V gene are SSHAT and FNYEAQ (reference sequence). The CDR3 runs to 13 residues. The CDR3: CASSSGGASEQYF. For the CDR3, the DNA is TGTGCCAGCAGCTCGGGAGGGGCATCCGAGCAGTACTTC.

In this sample, this clonotype turned up many times. The rearrangement uses TRBV29-1 and TRBJ2-5, with D uncertain. Deletions cut 5 bases from V and 2 bases from J, with 9 bases between. This CDR3 contains 12 residues. Germline loops: CDR1 SQVTM, CDR2 ANQGSEA. CDR3 bases: TGCAGCGTTCGAAGCGCTCAAGAGACCCAGTACTTC. It codes for CSVRSAQETQYF. The full variable domain, its missing parts supplied by reference TRBV29-1 and TRBJ2-5, is SAVISQKPSRDICQRGTSLTIQCQVDSQVTMMFWYRQQPGQSLTLIATANQGSEATYESGFVIDKFPISRPNLTFSTLTVSNMSPEDSSIYLCSVRSAQETQYFGPGTRLLVL.

The chain recombines TRBV7-2 with TRBJ1-6; maybe TRBD1 (6 bases). Trimming shortened V by 3 bases and J by 8 bases, and 11 bases separated the two germline ends. This CDR3 spans 14 amino acids. Germline loops: CDR1 SGHTA, CDR2 FQGNSA. The CDR3 sequence: CASSFRGIDSPLHF. Here the CDR3 DNA reads TGTGCCAGCAGCTTCAGGGGTATTGATTCACCCCTCCACTTT.

This clonotype turned up a few times. The chain uses TRBV29-1 and TRBJ2-3; no clear D gene. The CDR3 is 13 residues long. With 8 bases removed from V and 0 bases from J, the gap between germline ends came to 12 bases. Germline CDR1 SQVTM, CDR2 ANQGSEA. The CDR3 region has the DNA TGCAGCAACTACGGATCTAGCACAGATACGCAGTATTTT. Protein sequence: CSNYGSSTDTQYF.

As to this clonotype: A much larger clone is a single base away; this may be a read error. The V gene is TRBV10-3, the J gene TRBJ2-1; 12 nucleotides agree with TRBD2. V trimming: 3 bases; J trimming: 0 bases; junction bases outside the gene matches: 6. This CDR3 contains 18 residues. Germline CDR1 reads ENHRY; CDR2 reads SYGVKD. CDR3 in amino acids: CAISDLAGGQISYNEQFF. The CDR3 DNA follows: TGTGCCATCAGTGACCTAGCGGGGGGGCAAATCTCCTACAATGAGCAGTTCTTC.

This clonotype was counted many times. V usage is TRBV24-1 and J usage is TRBJ1-1; D ambiguous. This CDR3 has 12 residues. V gave up 6 bases and J gave up 4 bases, with 8 bases separating them. Germline V gene sequence: CDR1 KGHDR, CDR2 SFDVKD. Here the CDR3 reads CATSTLGTEAFF. CDR3 coding DNA: TGTGCCACCAGTACCCTTGGCACTGAAGCTTTCTTT.

The chain carries TRBV18 and TRBJ1-2; possible D gene TRBD1, 5 bases. CDR3 length equals 14 residues. Trimming removed 0 bases from V and 8 bases from J, with 13 bases in between. From germline, CDR1 is KGHSH and CDR2 LQKENI. The chain's CDR3 is CASSPPTPWTGYTF. In DNA, the CDR3 is TGTGCCAGCTCACCACCGACCCCATGGACAGGCTACACCTTC.

The V gene is TRBV20-1, the J gene TRBJ2-5; the D gene is possibly TRBD1 (6 bases). The CDR3 runs 13 residues. Looked up from germline, CDR1 is DFQATT and CDR2 is SNEGSKA (reference sequence). Trimming removed 3 bases at V and 1 base at J, with 9 bases between. Written as DNA, the CDR3 is TGCAGTGCTAGCCGGGACACCCAAGAGACCCAGTACTTC. Translation: CSASRDTQETQYF.

V is TRBV20-1 and J is TRBJ1-2; 10 nucleotides line up with TRBD1. With 6 bases clipped from V and 8 bases from J, the junction kept 15 bases outside the gene matches. Germline values: CDR1 DFQATT, CDR2 SNEGSKA (reference sequence). The CDR3 is made up of 15 amino acids. Here the CDR3 DNA reads TGCAGTGCGCACCTTCCCTCGACAGGGGGCGGCGGCTACACCTTC. Amino acid sequence: CSAHLPSTGGGGYTF.